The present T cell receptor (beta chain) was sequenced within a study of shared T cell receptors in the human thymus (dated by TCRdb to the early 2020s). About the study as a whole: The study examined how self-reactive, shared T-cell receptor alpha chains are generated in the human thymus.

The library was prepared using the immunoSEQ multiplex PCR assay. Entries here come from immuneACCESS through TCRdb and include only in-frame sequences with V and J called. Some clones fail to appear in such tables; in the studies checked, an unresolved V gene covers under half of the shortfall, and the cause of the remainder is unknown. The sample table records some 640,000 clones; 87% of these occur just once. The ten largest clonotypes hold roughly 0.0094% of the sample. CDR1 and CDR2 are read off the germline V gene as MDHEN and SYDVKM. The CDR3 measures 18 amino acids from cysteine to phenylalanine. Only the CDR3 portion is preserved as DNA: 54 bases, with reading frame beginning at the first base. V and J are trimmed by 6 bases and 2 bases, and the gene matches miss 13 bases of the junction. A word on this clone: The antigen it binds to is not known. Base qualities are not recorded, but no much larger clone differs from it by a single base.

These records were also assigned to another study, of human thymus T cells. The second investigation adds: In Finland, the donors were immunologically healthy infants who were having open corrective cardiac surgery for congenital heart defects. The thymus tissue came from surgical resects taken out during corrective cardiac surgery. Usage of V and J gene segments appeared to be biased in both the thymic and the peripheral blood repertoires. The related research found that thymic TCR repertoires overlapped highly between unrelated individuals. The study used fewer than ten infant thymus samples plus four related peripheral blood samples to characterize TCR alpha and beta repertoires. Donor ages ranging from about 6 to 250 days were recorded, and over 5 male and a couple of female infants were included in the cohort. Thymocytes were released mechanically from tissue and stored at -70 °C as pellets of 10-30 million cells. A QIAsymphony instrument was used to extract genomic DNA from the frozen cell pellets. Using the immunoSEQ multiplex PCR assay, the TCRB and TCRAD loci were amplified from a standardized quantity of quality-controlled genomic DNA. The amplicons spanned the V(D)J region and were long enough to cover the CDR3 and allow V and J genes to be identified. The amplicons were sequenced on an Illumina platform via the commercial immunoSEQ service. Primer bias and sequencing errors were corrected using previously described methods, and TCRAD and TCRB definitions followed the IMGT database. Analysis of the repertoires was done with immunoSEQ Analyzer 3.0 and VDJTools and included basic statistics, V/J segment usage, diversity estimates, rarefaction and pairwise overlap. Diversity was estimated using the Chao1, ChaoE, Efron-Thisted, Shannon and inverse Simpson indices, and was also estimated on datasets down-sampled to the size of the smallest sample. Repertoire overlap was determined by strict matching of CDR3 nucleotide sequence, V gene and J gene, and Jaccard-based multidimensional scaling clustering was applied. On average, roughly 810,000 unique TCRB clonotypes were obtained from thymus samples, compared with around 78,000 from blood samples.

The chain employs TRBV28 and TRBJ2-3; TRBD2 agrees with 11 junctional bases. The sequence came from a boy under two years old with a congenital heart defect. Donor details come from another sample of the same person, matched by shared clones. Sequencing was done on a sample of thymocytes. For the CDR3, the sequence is CASRRIGTSGINTDTQYF. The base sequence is TGTGCCAGCAGACGAATAGGGACTAGCGGAATAAACACAGATACGCAGTATTTT.